These T cell receptor beta chains were read from a single sample in a study of T cells after yellow fever vaccination. TCRdb re-called the 5' RACE reads with MiXCR, one entry per CDR3 protein. The data contain 500,000 to 650,000 distinct CDR3 sequences, about 12% of them singletons. The source was PBMCs, collected on the day of the yellow fever booster vaccination. These receptors were obtained from a man between 25 and 39 years old who received the YFV17D yellow fever vaccine. CDR3s include the opening cysteine and the closing phenylalanine or tryptophan. The D gene is left open where the match is weak. Clone size, where shown, is once, few, many, or a class for clones that have expanded.

TRBJ2-5	many	NA	TRBV5-6	CASSSQGGWWSLETQYF	TGTGCCAGCAGCTCGCAAGGAGGGTGGTGGTCTTTAGAGACCCAGTACTTC
TRBJ2-5	many	TRBD1	TRBV4-3	CASSQVGRGQETQYF	TGCGCCAGCAGCCAAGTTGGCAGGGGGCAAGAGACCCAGTACTTC
TRBJ1-6	few	NA	TRBV9	CASSVWAGADSPLHF	TGTGCCAGCAGCGTTTGGGCCGGGGCGGATTCACCCCTCCACTTT
TRBJ1-4	few	NA	TRBV5-1	CASSLAPSATNEKLFF	TGCGCCAGCAGCTTGGCCCCTTCCGCGACTAATGAAAAACTGTTTTTT
TRBJ1-6	NA	NA	TRBV12-3/TRBV12-4	CASSLRVLLGRQKNSPLHF	TGTGCCAGCAGTTTAAGGGTCTTGCTGGGAAGACAGAAGAATTCACCCCTCCACTTT
TRBJ1-5	NA	NA	TRBV30	CAWNQGLENQPQHF	TGTGCCTGGAACCAGGGTTTAGAAAATCAGCCCCAGCATTTT
TRBJ1-6	few	TRBD1	TRBV7-9	CASSFGGQGNSPLHF	TGTGCCAGCAGCTTTGGTGGACAGGGTAATTCACCCCTCCACTTT
TRBJ1-6	many	TRBD1	TRBV7-9	CASSLVTGGWSPLHF	TGTGCCAGCAGCTTAGTGACAGGGGGCTGGTCACCCCTCCACTTT
TRBJ2-7	NA	TRBD2	TRBV7-2	CASSLTSGEYEQYF	TGTGCCAGCAGCTTGACTAGCGGAGAATACGAGCAGTACTTC
TRBJ2-1	few	NA	TRBV5-1	CASSLVAETYNEQFF	TGCGCCAGCAGCTTGGTGGCGGAGACCTACAATGAGCAGTTCTTC
TRBJ2-7	NA	NA	TRBV30	CAWSKDSYEQYF	TGTGCCTGGAGCAAAGACAGCTACGAGCAGTACTTC
TRBJ2-7	NA	NA	TRBV20-1	CSAATLTGEGRDSYEQYF	TGCAGTGCTGCGACGCTTACAGGGGAGGGGCGGGATAGCTACGAGCAGTACTTC
TRBJ2-1	NA	TRBD2	TRBV20-1	CSVRTSGRVWNEQFF	TGCAGTGTAAGGACTAGCGGGAGGGTGTGGAATGAGCAGTTCTTC
TRBJ1-6	NA	NA	TRBV27	CASKFGWGPSSYNSPLHF	TGTGCCAGCAAATTTGGATGGGGGCCGAGCTCCTATAATTCACCCCTCCACTTT
TRBJ2-5	few	NA	TRBV5-1	CASANSGGGQETQYF	TGCGCCAGCGCCAATAGCGGAGGGGGACAAGAGACCCAGTACTTC
TRBJ2-2	NA	NA	TRBV29-1	CSTDSANTGELFF	TGCAGCACCGACAGTGCGAACACCGGGGAGCTGTTTTTT
TRBJ2-1	NA	TRBD1	TRBV20-1	CSAPNTGGTSYEQFF	TGCAGTGCTCCAAATACAGGGGGCACTTCGTATGAGCAGTTCTTC
TRBJ2-1	few	TRBD1	TRBV12-3/TRBV12-4	CASSGGTGDWNEQFF	TGTGCCAGCAGTGGGGGGACAGGGGATTGGAATGAGCAGTTCTTC
TRBJ2-7	many	NA	TRBV3-1	CASSPGFSEQYF	TGTGCCAGCAGCCCGGGGTTCTCCGAGCAGTACTTC
TRBJ1-3	few	NA	TRBV25-1	CASSRGNSFSGNTIYF	TGTGCCAGCAGCAGGGGCAATTCTTTCTCTGGAAACACCATATATTTT
TRBJ1-1	few	NA	TRBV4-2	CASSLDRTLNTEAFF	TGTGCCAGCAGCCTAGATAGGACACTGAACACTGAAGCTTTCTTT
TRBJ2-2	few	TRBD1	TRBV3-1	CAAGGQANTGELFF	TGTGCCGCAGGGGGACAGGCGAACACCGGGGAGCTGTTTTTT
TRBJ1-1	NA	NA	TRBV12-3/TRBV12-4	CASTLQGRNEAFF	TGTGCCAGCACCTTACAGGGCAGGAATGAAGCTTTCTTT
TRBJ2-7	few	TRBD2	TRBV29-1	CSVEDPSGSPYEQYF	TGCAGCGTTGAAGATCCTAGCGGGAGCCCCTACGAGCAGTACTTC
TRBJ1-1	few	NA	TRBV19	CASSGQGSDFF	TGTGCCAGTAGTGGTCAGGGTTCGGATTTCTTT
TRBJ2-7	few	NA	TRBV20-1	CSARLDGYEQYF	TGCAGTGCTAGGTTAGATGGCTACGAGCAGTACTTC
TRBJ2-5	NA	NA	TRBV6-2/TRBV6-3	CASSYSEETPLETQYF	TGTGCCAGCAGTTACTCGGAGGAGACGCCGTTGGAGACCCAGTACTTC
TRBJ2-1	many	TRBD2	TRBV5-1	CASSLGGGLAGDLSYNEQFF	TGCGCCAGCAGCTTGGGGGGCGGGCTAGCGGGAGATTTATCCTACAATGAGCAGTTCTTC
TRBJ2-1	NA	TRBD1	TRBV5-1	CASSSGTGVSNEQFF	TGCGCCAGCAGTTCCGGGACAGGGGTCTCCAATGAGCAGTTCTTC
TRBJ2-6	few	NA	TRBV29-1	CSVVEGTGANVLTF	TGCAGCGTTGTAGAGGGGACTGGGGCCAACGTCCTGACTTTC
TRBJ1-3	few	NA	TRBV4-3	CASGGTTGNTIYF	TGCGCCAGCGGTGGTACCACTGGAAACACCATATATTTT
TRBJ2-3	NA	NA	TRBV7-2	CASSSTRDPGTDTQYF	TGTGCCAGCAGCTCTACCCGGGATCCAGGCACAGATACGCAGTATTTT
TRBJ2-1	few	NA	TRBV6-5	CASTDGYEQFF	TGTGCCAGCACCGACGGATATGAGCAGTTCTTC
TRBJ2-1	many	TRBD2	TRBV5-6	CASSLGSGIYNEQFF	TGTGCCAGCAGCTTGGGTAGCGGGATATACAATGAGCAGTTCTTC
TRBJ2-3	few	TRBD2	TRBV3-1	CASSYNSQTSGDTQYF	TGTGCCAGCAGCTACAACAGTCAAACTAGCGGAGATACGCAGTATTTT
TRBJ2-1	NA	NA	TRBV10-2	CASALDWGGARGIQVFF	TGCGCCAGCGCCCTCGATTGGGGGGGCGCGAGAGGTATACAGGTGTTCTTC
TRBJ1-1	NA	NA	TRBV9	CASSVDRNTEAFF	TGTGCCAGCAGCGTAGACAGGAACACTGAAGCTTTCTTT
TRBJ2-7	NA	NA	TRBV7-9	CASSNRISIEQYF	TGTGCCAGCAGCAATCGGATCTCGATCGAGCAGTACTTC
TRBJ2-3	few	NA	TRBV4-3	CASSQVRPTDTQYF	TGCGCCAGCAGCCAGGTCAGACCCACAGATACGCAGTATTTT
TRBJ2-7	NA	TRBD2	TRBV10-3	CAIRAAGTSGSWSYEQYF	TGTGCCATCAGAGCGGCCGGGACTAGCGGGAGTTGGTCCTACGAGCAGTACTTC
TRBJ2-1	NA	TRBD2	TRBV20-1	CSALKAGGLYNEQFF	TGCAGTGCCCTAAAAGCGGGAGGACTATACAATGAGCAGTTCTTC
TRBJ2-1	NA	NA	TRBV7-8	CASSLRLRAEGEQFF	TGTGCCAGCAGCTTAAGGTTGCGAGCGGAGGGTGAGCAGTTCTTC
TRBJ2-7	NA	TRBD2	TRBV12-3/TRBV12-4	CASSWIAGDYEQYF	TGTGCCAGCAGTTGGATAGCGGGAGACTACGAGCAGTACTTC
TRBJ1-2	few	NA	TRBV7-2	CASSRPSELYGYTF	TGTGCCAGCAGCCGCCCGTCGGAGCTCTATGGCTACACCTTC
TRBJ2-7	NA	NA	TRBV7-8	CASSPNPGTGKEQYF	TGTGCCAGCAGCCCCAACCCCGGGACTGGAAAGGAGCAGTACTTC
TRBJ2-7	few	TRBD2	TRBV6-2/TRBV6-3	CASSPGLADSHYEQYF	TGTGCCAGCAGCCCGGGACTAGCGGATTCTCACTACGAGCAGTACTTC
TRBJ2-5	many	TRBD2	TRBV20-1	CSARPTSGRSQETQYF	TGCAGTGCTAGACCTACTAGCGGGAGAAGTCAAGAGACCCAGTACTTC
TRBJ2-7	few	TRBD2	TRBV10-2	CASSSRASGASYEQYF	TGCGCCAGCAGTTCTCGCGCTAGCGGCGCCTCCTACGAGCAGTACTTC
TRBJ1-4	NA	NA	TRBV9	CASSVGPGGSEKLFF	TGTGCCAGCAGCGTAGGTCCCGGGGGCTCTGAAAAACTGTTTTTT
TRBJ2-3	NA	TRBD2	TRBV23-1	CASSHPGGGDYGTDTQYF	TGCGCCAGCAGTCACCCTGGGGGGGGGGATTACGGCACAGATACGCAGTATTTT
TRBJ2-1	NA	TRBD2	TRBV20-1	CSARTSGAGGSSYNEQFF	TGCAGTGCTCGGACTAGCGGGGCAGGGGGCAGCTCCTACAATGAGCAGTTCTTC